Described below is a single T cell receptor beta chain sequence and its context. This sample is drawn from a study of Ad26.COV2.S vaccination and SARS-CoV-2 variants. Study background: It was the COV1001 Ad26.COV2.S trial arm that included the donor. Donor got 5x10^10 or 1x10^11 viral particles of Ad26.COV2.S.

Repertoires were generated with immunoSEQ multiplex PCR, while TCRdb's copy carries only in-frame clones and drops some. Seen here are about 420,000 clones, 88% observed once, and the top ten hold 3.6%. As for treatment: 15 to 20 received Ad26.COV2.S at low or high dose, single or two shots; about 5 received placebo; per-sample allocation not given. Sample collection was performed on day 63 after the first vaccine or placebo injection. Germline lookup yields CDR1 SGHKS and CDR2 YYEKEE (reference sequence). V gave up 0 bases and J gave up 3 bases; unmatched junction bases: 10. The CDR3 extends over 18 amino acids.

The clonotype comes from a person aged 18-60 years who received the Ad26.COV2.S COVID-19 vaccine or a placebo. This sequence joins TRBV5-5 and TRBJ2-1; TRBD2 agrees at 9 bases. This sample comprised peripheral blood, obtained in a trial of Ad26.COV2.S vaccine versus placebo. The CDR3 spells CASSLGSGGRYDYNEQFF. CDR3 DNA: TGTGCCAGCAGCTTGGGGAGCGGGGGGCGATACGACTACAATGAGCAGTTCTTC.